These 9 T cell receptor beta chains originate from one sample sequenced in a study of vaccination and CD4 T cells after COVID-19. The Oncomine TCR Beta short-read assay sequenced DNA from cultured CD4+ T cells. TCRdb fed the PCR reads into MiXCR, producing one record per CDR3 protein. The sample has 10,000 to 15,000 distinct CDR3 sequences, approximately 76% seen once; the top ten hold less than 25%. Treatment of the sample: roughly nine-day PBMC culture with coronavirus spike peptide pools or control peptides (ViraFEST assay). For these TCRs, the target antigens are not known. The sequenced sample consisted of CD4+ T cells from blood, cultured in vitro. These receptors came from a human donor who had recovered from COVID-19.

CDR3 protein: CATAAGHRNTEAFF. CDR3 nucleotide sequence: TGTGCCACCGCCGCCGGACACAGGAACACTGAAGCTTTCTTT. This sequence joins TRBV19 and TRBJ1-1, with D perhaps matching TRBD1 (5 bases). V gave up 10 bases and J gave up 1 base, with 16 bases separating them. Germline-derived CDR1 and CDR2 are LNHDA and SQIVND (reference sequence). The CDR3 covers 14 residues.

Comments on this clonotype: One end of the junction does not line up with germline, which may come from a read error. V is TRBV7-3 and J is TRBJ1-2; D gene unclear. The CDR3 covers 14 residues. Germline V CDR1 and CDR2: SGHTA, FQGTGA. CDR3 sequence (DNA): TGTGCCAGCAGCTTAAAAGGAGATAACTGTGGCTACACCTTC. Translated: CASSLKGDNCGYTF.

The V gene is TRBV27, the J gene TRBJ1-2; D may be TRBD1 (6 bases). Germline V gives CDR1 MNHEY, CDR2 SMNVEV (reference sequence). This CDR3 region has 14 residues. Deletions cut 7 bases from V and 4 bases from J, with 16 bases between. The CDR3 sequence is CASTPQGNLYGYTF. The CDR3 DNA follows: TGTGCCAGCACACCCCAGGGGAACCTCTATGGCTACACCTTC.

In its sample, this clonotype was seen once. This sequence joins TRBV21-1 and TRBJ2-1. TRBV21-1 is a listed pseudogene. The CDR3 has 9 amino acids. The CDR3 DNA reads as TGTGCCAGCCGGAGTGAGCAGTTCTTC. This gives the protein CASRSEQFF.

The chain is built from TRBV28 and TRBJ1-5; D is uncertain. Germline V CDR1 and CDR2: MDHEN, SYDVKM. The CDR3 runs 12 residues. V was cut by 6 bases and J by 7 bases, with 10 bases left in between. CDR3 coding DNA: TGTGCCAGCAGAATGGGGTTCCAGCCCCAGCATTTT. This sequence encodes CASRMGFQPQHF.

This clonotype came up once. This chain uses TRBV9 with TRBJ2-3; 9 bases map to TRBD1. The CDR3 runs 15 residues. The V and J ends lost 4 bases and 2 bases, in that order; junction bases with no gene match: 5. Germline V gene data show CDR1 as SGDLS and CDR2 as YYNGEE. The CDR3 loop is CASSPRDRDTDTQYF. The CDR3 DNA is TGTGCCAGCAGCCCCCGGGACAGGGACACAGATACGCAGTATTTT.

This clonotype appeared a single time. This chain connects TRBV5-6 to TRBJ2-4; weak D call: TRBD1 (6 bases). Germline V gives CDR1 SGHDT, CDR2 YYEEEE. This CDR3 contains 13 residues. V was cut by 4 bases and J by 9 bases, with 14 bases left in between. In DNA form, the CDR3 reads TGTGCCAGCAGCCCTCCAGGGGTTAGCATTCAGTACTTC. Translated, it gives CASSPPGVSIQYF.

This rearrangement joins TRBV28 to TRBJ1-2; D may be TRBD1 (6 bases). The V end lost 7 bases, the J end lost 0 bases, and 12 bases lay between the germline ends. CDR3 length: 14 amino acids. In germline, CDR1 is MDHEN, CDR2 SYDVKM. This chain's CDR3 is CASTPRGANYGYTF. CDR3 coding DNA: TGTGCCAGCACTCCCAGGGGAGCTAACTATGGCTACACCTTC.

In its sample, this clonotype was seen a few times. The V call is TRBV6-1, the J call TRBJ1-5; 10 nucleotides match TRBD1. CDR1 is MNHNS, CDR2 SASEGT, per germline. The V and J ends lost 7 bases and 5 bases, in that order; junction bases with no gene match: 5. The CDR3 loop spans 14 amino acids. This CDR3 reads CASMDRGGYQPQHF. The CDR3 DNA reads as TGTGCCAGCATGGACAGGGGGGGGTATCAGCCCCAGCATTTT.